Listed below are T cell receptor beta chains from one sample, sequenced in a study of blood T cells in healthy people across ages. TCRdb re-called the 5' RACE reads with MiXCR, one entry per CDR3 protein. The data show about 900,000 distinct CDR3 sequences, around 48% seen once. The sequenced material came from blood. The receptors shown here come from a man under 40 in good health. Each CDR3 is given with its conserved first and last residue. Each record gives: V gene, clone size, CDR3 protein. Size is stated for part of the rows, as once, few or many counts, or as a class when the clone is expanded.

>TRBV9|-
CASSPRTSGGHTDTQYF
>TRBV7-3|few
CASSYDSDSNQYF
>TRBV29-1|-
CSVGSRGGETQYF
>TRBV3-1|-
CASSPRTSGGWNEQFF
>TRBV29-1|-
CSVSYGQVTYEQYF
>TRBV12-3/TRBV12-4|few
CASTPGGDTQYF
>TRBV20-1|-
CSARDTAGSTNEKLFF
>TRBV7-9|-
CASSLVAAYEQYF
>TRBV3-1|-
CASSAQQGREQYF
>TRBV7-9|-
CASSSGDWGREAQYF
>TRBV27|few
CASSPWASGVSDTQYF
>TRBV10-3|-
CAISEISNQPQHF
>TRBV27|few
CASSLSAAGPNDEQYF
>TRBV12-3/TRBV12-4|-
CASSRDSGDTEYF
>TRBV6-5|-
CASSYEGGPEAFF
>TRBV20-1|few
CSAPTERSYEQYF
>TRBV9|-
CASSPNADQETQYF
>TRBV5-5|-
CASSFYRGDDGYTF
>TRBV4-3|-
CASSQLTGTGGNEQFF
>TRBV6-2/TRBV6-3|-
CASSYGPTPGLAGGLSYNEQFF
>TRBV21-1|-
CAPTPRGREKLFF
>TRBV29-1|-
CSVDVSGRKETQYF
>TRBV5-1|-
CASSVELDTGELFF
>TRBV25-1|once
CASSESPSSYNEQYF
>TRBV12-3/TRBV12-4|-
CASKLGGGQPQHF
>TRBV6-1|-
CASSEAGSLKKLFF